These 28 T cell receptor beta chains originate from one sample sequenced in a study of CD8+CD57+ T cells in acquired aplastic anemia. Those patients picked for sequencing had displayed CD8+CD57+ cell expansion on flow cytometry. The use of genomic DNA as template underpinned the TCR beta VDJ and CDR3 profiling. Each CDR3 protein gets one entry after TCRdb re-called the reads with MiXCR. The sample includes hundreds of thousands of distinct CDR3 sequences, around 32% of them seen just once. Sequenced: sorted CD4+, CD8+, or CD8+CD57+ T cells (not recorded which) from PBMCs. All receptors derive from a human donor with aplastic anemia.

This clonotype was observed many times. This sequence joins TRBV24-1 and TRBJ1-5, with D unresolved. Per germline, CDR1 KGHDR and CDR2 SFDVKD. The CDR3 runs to 17 residues. The V end lost 0 bases, the J end lost 3 bases, and 14 bases lay between the germline ends. CDR3 protein: CATSDLVVPYFNQPQHF. CDR3 bases: TGTGCCACCAGTGATTTGGTTGTCCCATACTTCAATCAGCCCCAGCATTTT.

A note on this clonotype: Possible read error: a much larger clone is one base away. This sequence joins TRBV19 and TRBJ1-5; D ambiguous. Deletions cut 10 bases from V and 2 bases from J, with 24 bases between. The CDR3 consists of 17 residues. Germline CDR1 reads LNHDA; CDR2 reads SQIVND (reference sequence). CDR3 residues: CANSVGPTLAGNQPQHF. In nucleotides, the CDR3 is TGTGCCAACAGCGTAGGTCCAACCCTAGCGGGCAATCAGCCCCAGCATTTT.

The DNA for the CDR3 is TGTGCCATCAGTTTGCGGAGTCCCTACGAGCAGTACTTC. As protein: CAISLRSPYEQYF. The V gene is TRBV10-3, the J gene TRBJ2-7; D is uncertain. Trimming left V 5 bases short and J 2 bases short, with 10 bases between. Germline loops: CDR1 ENHRY, CDR2 SYGVKD. The CDR3 totals 13 residues.

This clonotype has only a few counts. This sequence joins TRBV11-1 and TRBJ2-3, with 7 nucleotides matching TRBD2. Looked up from germline, CDR1 is SGHAT and CDR2 is FQDESV (reference sequence). V lost 2 bases and J lost 4; bases outside the gene matches: 6. This CDR3 comprises 15 residues. The CDR3 nucleotides are TGTGCCAGCAGCTTAAATGGGGGGGGTTCAGATACGCAGTATTTT. Its protein is CASSLNGGGSDTQYF.

Of note for this clonotype: A junction end diverges from the germline sequence, so it may reflect a read error. This chain uses TRBV10-3 with TRBJ1-2; weak D call: TRBD1 (5 bases). The CDR3 is made up of 14 amino acids. The germline V gene has CDR1 ENHRY and CDR2 SYGVKD. CDR3 coding DNA: TGTGCCAGCAGTAGGAGGGAAGGGGACTATGGCTACACCTTC. This sequence encodes CASSRREGDYGYTF.

This clonotype has a count of ten or more. This rearrangement joins TRBV7-3 to TRBJ1-2, with 7 bases fitting TRBD1. The germline V gene has CDR1 SGHTA and CDR2 FQGTGA. V lost 5 bases, J lost 4 bases, and 4 bases stayed unmatched. This CDR3 has 13 amino acids. The CDR3 protein is CASSRGGGYGYTF. The CDR3 coding sequence is TGTGCCAGCAGCCGAGGGGGCGGCTATGGCTACACCTTC. The full variable domain, with the rest looked up from reference TRBV7-3 and TRBJ1-2, is GAGVSQTPSNKVTEKGKYVELRCDPISGHTALYWYRQSLGQGPEFLIYFQGTGAADDSGLPNDRFFAVRPEGSVSTLKIQRTERGDSAVYLCASSRGGGYGYTFGSGTRLTVV.

This clonotype has ten or more counts. This chain uses TRBV25-1 with TRBJ2-7; 11 bases are shared with TRBD2. Trimming removed 4 bases from V and 4 bases from J; junction bases left unmatched: 21. The CDR3 runs to 20 residues. Germline assignment: CDR1 MGHDK and CDR2 SYGVNS. CDR3 loop: CASSGGTAEKGLAGRYEQYF. The CDR3, as DNA: TGTGCCAGCAGTGGGGGGACAGCCGAAAAAGGACTAGCGGGTAGATACGAGCAGTACTTC.

The rearrangement joins TRBV19 to TRBJ2-5; D not resolved. The CDR3 has 16 amino acids. Germline V gene data show CDR1 as LNHDA and CDR2 as SQIVND (reference sequence). Trimming removed 3 bases from V and 4 bases from J, with 18 bases in between. The CDR3 sequence is CASSISLGVIGETQYF. The CDR3 nucleotides are TGTGCCAGTAGTATCTCTCTTGGGGTAATCGGAGAGACCCAGTACTTC.

This clonotype has only a few counts. V gene TRBV15 combines with J gene TRBJ1-1; D is unresolved. The CDR3 runs to 13 residues. Trimming stripped 5 bases from V and 7 bases from J, with 14 bases between. Germline V lookup: CDR1 LNHNV, CDR2 YYDKDF (reference sequence). The DNA for the CDR3 is TGTGCCACCAGCGCCGGCGCAAACCGTGAAGCTTTCTTT. Protein product: CATSAGANREAFF.

This clonotype was counted only a few times. The chain employs TRBV15 and TRBJ2-5; possibly TRBD1 or TRBD2 for D (5 bases each). The CDR3 is 14 residues long. Germline V lookup: CDR1 LNHNV, CDR2 YYDKDF (reference sequence). The germline V and J ends were trimmed by 8 bases and 2 bases, with 15 bases remaining between them. CDR3 loop: CATCEGWGQETQYF. The CDR3 nucleotides read TGTGCCACCTGCGAGGGGTGGGGACAAGAGACCCAGTACTTC. The whole variable domain, remainder taken from reference TRBV15 and TRBJ2-5, is DAMVIQNPRYQVTQFGKPVTLSCSQTLNHNVMYWYQQKSSQAPKLLFHYYDKDFNNEADTPDNFQSRRPNTSFCFLDIRSPGLGDTAMYLCATCEGWGQETQYFGPGTRLLVL.

This rearrangement joins TRBV11-2 to TRBJ1-6, with a possible D match to TRBD1 (6 bases). The CDR3 runs to 12 residues. Germline V gives CDR1 SGHAT, CDR2 FQNNGV. Trimming pared 6 bases from V and 9 bases from J, leaving 9 bases between. In nucleotides, the CDR3 is TGTGCCAGCAGGGAACAGGGTTCACCCCTCCACTTT. Translating it yields CASREQGSPLHF.

This clonotype was observed a few times. For the CDR3, the DNA is TGCGCCAGCAGCGGACGACAGGGGGCGGTGATATTGAGCGGAGACGTTCTGTACTTC. Protein product: CASSGRQGAVILSGDVLYF. The chain carries TRBV5-1 and TRBJ2-5; 10 bases agree with TRBD1. This CDR3 region has 19 residues. CDR1 is SGHRS and CDR2 is YFSETQ in the germline V gene. The J segment lost 13 bases and the V segment lost 4 bases, leaving 28 bases of the junction unmatched.

V gene TRBV2 combines with J gene TRBJ2-7; TRBD1 might be the D (5 bases). Trimming pared 4 bases from V and 9 bases from J, leaving 7 bases between. CDR1 and CDR2 from the germline V gene are SNHLY and FYNNEI. The CDR3 is 10 amino acids. CDR3 sequence: CASSVDRQYF. CDR3 bases: TGTGCCAGCAGTGTTGACAGGCAGTACTTC.

The chain carries TRBV6-1 and TRBJ1-5, with TRBD1 matching 9 bases. This CDR3 contains 16 residues. The trim removed 6 bases at V and 1 base at J, leaving 7 bases unmatched. From germline, CDR1 is MNHNS and CDR2 SASEGT. CDR3: CASRKQGAGSNQPQHF. CDR3 nucleotide sequence: TGTGCCAGCAGAAAACAGGGGGCTGGAAGCAATCAGCCCCAGCATTTT.

The chain has TRBV10-1 and TRBJ2-1; TRBD2 matches at 8 bases. The V gene end was trimmed by 0 bases and the J gene end by 2 bases; junction bases not matched to a gene: 12. The germline V gene has CDR1 WNHNN and CDR2 SYGVQD (reference sequence). The CDR3 is 19 amino acids. The CDR3 bases are TGCGCCAGCAGTGAGTCTGGTAGCGGGAAGCGAAGTACCTACAATGAGCAGTTCTTC. Translated, it gives CASSESGSGKRSTYNEQFF.

The table lists this clonotype with a few counts. The CDR3 DNA reads TGTGCCAGCAGTGAAAGGGGCACCTACAATGAGCAGTTCTTC. Its translation: CASSERGTYNEQFF. The chain combines TRBV6-1 with TRBJ2-1; D might be TRBD1 (5 bases). Trimming stripped 2 bases from V and 2 bases from J, with 7 bases between. Germline loops: CDR1 MNHNS, CDR2 SASEGT. CDR3 length: 14 residues.

Ten or more counts support this clonotype. The V call is TRBV9, the J call TRBJ1-2; D is unclear. The ends were cut back, 4 bases at V and 7 bases at J, with 8 bases in the middle. This CDR3 has 11 amino acids. Germline V CDR1 and CDR2: SGDLS, YYNGEE. The CDR3 region is CASSSQSGYTF. CDR3 nucleotide sequence: TGTGCCAGCAGCTCACAAAGTGGCTACACCTTC.

This clonotype was seen many times. The chain recombines TRBV29-1 with TRBJ2-3; D gene unclear. Per germline, CDR1 SQVTM and CDR2 ANQGSEA. CDR3 length: 13 residues. V dropped 5 bases and J dropped 2 bases, with 11 bases sitting between them. The CDR3 reads CSVRFETTDTQYF. CDR3 nucleotide sequence: TGCAGCGTTCGGTTCGAGACCACAGATACGCAGTATTTT.

This clonotype occurred many times. This chain links TRBV19 with TRBJ2-7; 7 nucleotides line up with TRBD1. There are 13 residues in the CDR3. Per germline, CDR1 LNHDA and CDR2 SQIVND (reference sequence). Trimming took 5 bases from V and 2 from J; bases not matched to a gene: 3. The CDR3 spells CASSFQGAYEQYF. The CDR3 DNA is TGTGCCAGTAGTTTCCAGGGGGCCTACGAGCAGTACTTC.

DNA of the CDR3: TGTGCCAGCAGCGTAGGAGGATACGTCTCCTACGAGCAGTACTTC. Translated, it gives CASSVGGYVSYEQYF. The genes are TRBV9 and TRBJ2-7; D is uncertain. The V and J ends lost 0 bases and 0 bases respectively, with 10 bases between them. Germline assignment: CDR1 SGDLS and CDR2 YYNGEE. The CDR3 is 15 amino acids.

A remark on this clonotype: With a much larger clone just one base away, this may be a read error. The chain couples TRBV2 to TRBJ2-5; D is unclear. The CDR3 sequence is 11 residues long. V was trimmed by 6 bases and J by 10 bases, leaving 12 bases between them. The germline V gene encodes CDR1 SNHLY and CDR2 FYNNEI. The CDR3 nucleotides are TGTGCCAGCAGCTTGAGTTCGGGCCAGTACTTC. Amino acid sequence: CASSLSSGQYF.

V gene TRBV24-1 combines with J gene TRBJ1-2, with 8 bases that match TRBD1. V lost 6 bases to trimming and J lost 6 bases; unmatched junction nucleotides: 11. Germline CDR1 KGHDR, CDR2 SFDVKD. The CDR3 contains 15 residues. The CDR3 spells CATSYSDAGGHGYTF. The CDR3 DNA is TGTGCCACCAGTTACTCGGACGCAGGGGGCCATGGCTACACCTTC.

Here the CDR3 reads CASSTTGVQETQYF. DNA for the CDR3: TGTGCCAGCAGTACTACGGGGGTCCAAGAGACCCAGTACTTC. This chain links TRBV3-1 with TRBJ2-5, with D possibly TRBD2 on 6 matching bases. The germline V and J ends were trimmed by 6 bases and 1 base, with 12 bases remaining between them. CDR3 length equals 14 residues. CDR1 and CDR2 (germline): LGHDT, YNNKEL (reference sequence).

About this clonotype itself: A read error may explain this, as a much larger clone is one base away. This chain joins TRBV19 and TRBJ2-5; 13 bases are shared with TRBD2. Germline CDR1 LNHDA, CDR2 SQIVND (reference sequence). Unmatched junction bases numbered 4, after V lost 3 bases and J lost 3 bases. The length of the CDR3 is 16 residues. The CDR3 protein is CASSIWTSGSEETQYF. In nucleotides, the CDR3 is TGTGCCAGTAGTATCTGGACTAGCGGGAGTGAAGAGACCCAGTACTTC. Based on the CDR3 plus reference TRBV19 and TRBJ2-5, the full variable domain is DGGITQSPKYLFRKEGQNVTLSCEQNLNHDAMYWYRQDPGQGLRLIYYSQIVNDFQKGDIAEGYSVSREKKESFPLTVTSAQKNPTAFYLCASSIWTSGSEETQYFGPGTRLLVL.

The CDR3 DNA reads TGCAGTGCTAGAGATAGGCGCACTAGCAAATCTTACGAGCAGTACTTC. Translating it yields CSARDRRTSKSYEQYF. This chain joins TRBV20-1 and TRBJ2-7; D possibly corresponds to TRBD2 (6 bases). Trimming cost V 0 bases and J 4 bases, with 19 bases left between them. CDR1 and CDR2 from the germline V gene are DFQATT and SNEGSKA (reference sequence). The CDR3 has 16 amino acids.

This clonotype was counted only a few times. With a much larger clone just one base away, this may be a read error. The chain couples TRBV24-1 to TRBJ1-1, with TRBD1 matching 11 bases. Trimming at V came to 7 bases and at J to 1 base, leaving 1 base not matched to a gene. The CDR3 has 14 residues. Germline V lookup: CDR1 KGHDR, CDR2 SFDVKD. The CDR3: CATRGQGGNTEAFF. The CDR3 DNA is TGTGCCACCAGGGGACAGGGGGGGAACACTGAAGCTTTCTTT.

This chain joins TRBV6-2 or TRBV6-3 and TRBJ1-1, with D unresolved. The V gene lost 6 bases and the J gene lost 1 base, with 21 bases spanning the gap. The V gene's germline CDR1 is MNHEY and CDR2 SVGEGT. This CDR3 region has 17 residues. CDR3 nucleotides: TGTGCCAGCAGCGCTCAGCATGGACCGACCAGGAACACTGAAGCTTTCTTT. Protein product: CASSAQHGPTRNTEAFF.

This clonotype was observed once. The rearrangement joins TRBV6-1 to TRBJ2-7, with D perhaps TRBD2 (5 bases). The CDR3 loop spans 16 amino acids. Trimming stripped 7 bases from V and 4 bases from J, with 23 bases between. Germline CDR1 and CDR2: MNHNS and SASEGT. CDR3 DNA: TGTGCCAGCAAGGGCTCCCCTGGTTTTGGACTTTACGAGCAGTACTTC. Encoded protein: CASKGSPGFGLYEQYF.